This T cell receptor (beta chain) comes out of a study of blood T cells in healthy people across ages. Study-wide results and limits: Long-lived donors carried more naive CD4+ cells and greater diversity than aged donors. Estimates based on one million T cells were treated as lower bounds.

CDR3 size: 15 residues. Trimming cost V 1 base and J 7 bases, with 13 bases left between them. CDR1 is KGHSH and CDR2 is LQKENI in the germline V gene. In the case of this clonotype: Its target is not known.

A second about 6 to 12 cycle PCR used barcoded and J-beta primers. Each cDNA molecule received a tag from a template-switch adaptor that had 12 random nucleotides. Each CDR3 protein gets one entry after TCRdb re-called the 5' RACE reads with MiXCR. Among about 1,500,000 distinct CDR3 sequences listed, about 40% were seen once. The chain joins TRBV18 to TRBJ1-4; D remains ambiguous. The sample consisted of blood. This TCR derives from a woman under 30 in good health. The CDR3 nucleotides read TGTGCCAGCTCACCACGCGGGTTGGGGAGTGAAAAACTGTTTTTT. It is translated as CASSPRGLGSEKLFF.